These 23 T cell receptor beta chains came from one sample sequenced in a study of CD8 T cells in ankylosing spondylitis. A single record per CDR3 protein comes from TCRdb applying MiXCR to the 5' RACE reads. The repertoire consists of under 950,000 distinct CDR3 sequences, with around a fifth occurring once and the leading ten covering 19%. Notes on the study in general: Typical of ankylosing spondylitis blood, it appeared, was a TCR beta motif of several highly homologous variants.

These receptors' antigens are unknown. Sequenced material: blood, either unsorted or a sorted T cell fraction (not recorded which). The receptors come from a male donor with ankylosing spondylitis.

The chain combines TRBV4-2 with TRBJ2-1; D unresolved. The CDR3 consists of 14 residues. The germline V gene has CDR1 LGHNA and CDR2 YNFKEQ. V dropped 0 bases and J dropped 6 bases, with 9 bases sitting between them. The CDR3, as DNA: TGTGCCAGCAGCCAAGATTGGCTAGGCAATGAGCAGTTCTTC. This codes for CASSQDWLGNEQFF.

This chain connects TRBV20-1 to TRBJ2-1; the match to TRBD1 covers 7 bases. The CDR3 consists of 14 residues. Germline V lookup: CDR1 DFQATT, CDR2 SNEGSKA (reference sequence). Trimming cost V 3 bases and J 7 bases; bases outside gene matches: 9. The CDR3 is CSARGTEAFNEQFF. As DNA, the CDR3 is TGCAGTGCTAGGGGGACAGAAGCTTTTAATGAGCAGTTCTTC.

This chain joins TRBV7-9 and TRBJ2-1, with a tentative D call TRBD2 (6 bases). V dropped 5 bases and J dropped 4 bases, with 15 bases sitting between them. Germline V gives CDR1 SEHNR, CDR2 FQNEAQ (reference sequence). The CDR3 spans 15 residues. The CDR3 nucleotides read TGTGCCAGCAGCCGCGGGACCATGACGTACAATGAGCAGTTCTTC. It translates to CASSRGTMTYNEQFF.

This clonotype has only a few counts. This chain joins TRBV20-1 and TRBJ2-7; tentatively, D is TRBD1 or TRBD2 (5 bases each). The germline V gene has CDR1 DFQATT and CDR2 SNEGSKA (reference sequence). The ends were cut back, 6 bases at V and 1 base at J, with 16 bases in the middle. This CDR3 has 14 amino acids. The CDR3 reads CSARDLPNSYEQYF. For the CDR3, the DNA is TGCAGTGCCCGGGACCTACCTAATTCCTACGAGCAGTACTTC.

The rearrangement links TRBV12-3 or TRBV12-4 to TRBJ1-1; D is unclear. The CDR3 consists of 14 residues. V was pared by 6 bases and J by 0 bases, with 11 bases between. The CDR3 DNA sequence: TGTGCCAGCAGCGTAGGGCTAATGAACACTGAAGCTTTCTTT. Translation gives CASSVGLMNTEAFF.

V usage is TRBV11-2 and J usage is TRBJ2-3, with 11 bases aligning to TRBD1. CDR1 and CDR2 from the germline V gene are SGHAT and FQNNGV. The CDR3 consists of 15 residues. Trimming at V came to 4 bases and at J to 6 bases, leaving 6 bases not matched to a gene. In DNA form, the CDR3 reads TGTGCCAGCAGCTGGACAGGGGGCGGTTCGGATACGCAGTATTTT. Encoded protein: CASSWTGGGSDTQYF.

The V call is TRBV20-1, the J call TRBJ1-1; D is possibly TRBD1 (5 bases). V gave up 5 bases and J gave up 4 bases, with 20 bases separating them. The germline CDR1 and CDR2 sequences are DFQATT and SNEGSKA (reference sequence). CDR3 size: 15 residues. The CDR3 sequence is CSALAGAARGTEAFF. As DNA, the CDR3 is TGCAGTGCTCTCGCTGGGGCGGCGCGGGGCACTGAAGCTTTCTTT.

V is TRBV25-1 and J is TRBJ2-7; maybe TRBD2 (5 bases). This CDR3 spans 17 amino acids. V lost 1 base and J 3 bases, leaving 19 bases between the germline ends. Germline values: CDR1 MGHDK, CDR2 SYGVNS. Here the CDR3 DNA reads TGTGCCAGCAGTGAATCCGACCCGGAGTTCGGGGACTACGAGCAGTACTTC. This encodes CASSESDPEFGDYEQYF.

This clonotype was found a few times. The V gene is TRBV12-3 or TRBV12-4, the J gene TRBJ1-1, with D possibly TRBD1 on 5 matching bases. V was clipped by 3 bases and J by 5 bases, with 10 bases between them. The CDR3 runs 13 residues. CDR3 sequence: CASSLRGRTEAFF. CDR3 bases: TGTGCCAGCAGTTTGAGGGGACGGACTGAAGCTTTCTTT.

This clonotype was observed at least ten times. The rearrangement uses TRBV20-1 and TRBJ2-3; D not resolved. The CDR3 loop spans 10 amino acids. Trimming cost V 2 bases and J 6 bases, with 3 bases left between them. From germline, CDR1 is DFQATT and CDR2 SNEGSKA (reference sequence). The CDR3 bases are TGCAGTGCTAGAAGGGATACGCAGTATTTT. The encoded protein is CSARRDTQYF.

Many counts were recorded for this clonotype. The rearrangement joins TRBV11-2 to TRBJ1-1; a weak D match, TRBD1 (6 bases). CDR1 is SGHAT, CDR2 FQNNGV, per germline. The CDR3 has 14 amino acids. Deletions cut 3 bases from V and 3 bases from J, with 11 bases between. The CDR3, as DNA: TGTGCCAGCAGCTTGTGGGGGGCGGACACTGAAGCTTTCTTT. This translates into CASSLWGADTEAFF.

The table lists this clonotype with a few counts. The chain recombines TRBV28 with TRBJ2-3, with 7 bases matching TRBD1. CDR3 length equals 17 residues. The germline V gene has CDR1 MDHEN and CDR2 SYDVKM. J was trimmed by 4 bases and V by 4 bases; bases with no gene match: 14. The CDR3 here is CASSSRRKGAGADTQYF. For the CDR3, the DNA is TGTGCCAGCAGTTCCCGCCGGAAGGGGGCAGGTGCAGATACGCAGTATTTT.

As to this clonotype: One end of the junction is discordant with germline, which a read error may explain. J is TRBJ2-7 and V is TRBV7-7, with a weak D call TRBD2 (5 bases). The germline gives CDR1 SSHAT, CDR2 FNYEAQ (reference sequence). The CDR3 runs to 14 residues. Here the CDR3 reads CASSPLDGTYEQYF. CDR3 nucleotide sequence: TGTGCTAGCAGCCCCCTAGACGGGACCTACGAGCAGTACTTC.

This clonotype has only a few counts. Here the CDR3 reads CSARMDSPLHF. In DNA, the CDR3 is TGCAGTGCTAGGATGGATTCACCCCTCCACTTT. The chain uses TRBV20-1 and TRBJ1-6; D ambiguous. Trimming removed 3 bases from V and 8 bases from J, with 5 bases in between. Germline-derived CDR1 and CDR2 are DFQATT and SNEGSKA (reference sequence). The CDR3 runs 11 residues.

A few counts support this clonotype. V and J are TRBV15 and TRBJ2-1, with 7 bases lining up with TRBD2. V gave up 0 bases and J gave up 8 bases; unmatched junction bases: 16. The CDR3 has 18 residues. Germline lookup yields CDR1 LNHNV and CDR2 YYDKDF (reference sequence). CDR3 loop: CATSRDAPSRGRDYEQFF. The CDR3 DNA sequence: TGTGCCACCAGCAGAGATGCCCCCTCTCGCGGGAGAGACTATGAGCAGTTCTTC.

The chain joins TRBV9 to TRBJ2-7, with TRBD1 matching 7 bases. This CDR3 is built from 16 residues. Per the germline V gene, CDR1 is SGDLS and CDR2 is YYNGEE. J lost 4 bases, V lost 0 bases, and 10 bases had no gene match. Here the CDR3 reads CASSVGAGQAEYEQYF. The DNA for the CDR3 is TGTGCCAGCAGCGTAGGGGCCGGACAGGCAGAGTACGAGCAGTACTTC.

This rearrangement joins TRBV12-3 or TRBV12-4 to TRBJ2-1, with D possibly matching TRBD2 (6 bases). The ends were cut back, 6 bases at V and 4 bases at J, with 13 bases in the middle. The CDR3 sequence is 14 residues long. The CDR3 sequence: CASRTSGTYNEQFF. CDR3 DNA: TGTGCCAGCAGAACCTCCGGGACTTACAATGAGCAGTTCTTC.

In this sample, this clonotype turned up a few times. The chain carries TRBV5-1 and TRBJ2-5; 15 bases align to TRBD2. Germline V gene data show CDR1 as SGHRS and CDR2 as YFSETQ. V gave up 4 bases and J gave up 4 bases; unmatched junction bases: 5. The CDR3 has 16 residues. The CDR3 nucleotides are TGCGCCAGCAGCGAGGGACTAGCGGGGGGTAGAGAGACCCAGTACTTC. Translated, it gives CASSEGLAGGRETQYF. Full variable domain (missing parts from reference TRBV5-1 and TRBJ2-5): KAGVTQTPRYLIKTRGQQVTLSCSPISGHRSVSWYQQTPGQGLQFLFEYFSETQRNKGNFPGRFSGRQFSNSRSEMNVSTLELGDSALYLCASSEGLAGGRETQYFGPGTRLLVL.

Only a few counts were recorded for this clonotype. This chain uses TRBV29-1 with TRBJ1-2; D unresolved. From germline, CDR1 is SQVTM and CDR2 ANQGSEA. The CDR3 contains 14 residues. The V gene lost 7 bases and the J gene lost 8 bases, with 23 bases spanning the gap. The CDR3 loop reads CSAAVSQPRNGYTF. The DNA of the CDR3 is TGCAGCGCCGCAGTTTCCCAGCCCAGAAACGGCTACACCTTC.

This clonotype was seen a few times. The chain carries TRBV19 and TRBJ1-2; no definite D call. Germline V lookup: CDR1 LNHDA, CDR2 SQIVND (reference sequence). The V end lost 3 bases, the J end lost 8 bases, and 19 bases lay between the germline ends. This CDR3 region has 15 residues. CDR3 sequence (DNA): TGTGCCAGTAGTATCCCAAACGTCTCCAGAGAGGGCTACACCTTC. It is translated as CASSIPNVSREGYTF. The full variable domain, completed using reference TRBV19 and TRBJ1-2, is DGGITQSPKYLFRKEGQNVTLSCEQNLNHDAMYWYRQDPGQGLRLIYYSQIVNDFQKGDIAEGYSVSREKKESFPLTVTSAQKNPTAFYLCASSIPNVSREGYTFGSGTRLTVV.

V gene TRBV6-1 combines with J gene TRBJ2-3, with 8 positions matching TRBD2. With 7 bases clipped from V and 5 bases from J, the junction kept 8 bases outside the gene matches. This CDR3 region has 14 residues. Germline loops: CDR1 MNHNS, CDR2 SASEGT. DNA for the CDR3: TGTGCCAGCACATCGGGAGGGTTCAAAGATACGCAGTATTTT. Encoded protein: CASTSGGFKDTQYF.

This clonotype turned up a few times. The chain couples TRBV20-1 to TRBJ2-3, with 10 bases identical to TRBD2. The germline V gene encodes CDR1 DFQATT and CDR2 SNEGSKA (reference sequence). J was trimmed by 4 bases and V by 3 bases; bases with no gene match: 7. The CDR3 loop spans 15 amino acids. CDR3 sequence: CSASPGTSVPDTQYF. In nucleotides, the CDR3 is TGCAGTGCTAGCCCCGGGACTAGCGTCCCAGATACGCAGTATTTT.

V usage is TRBV20-1 and J usage is TRBJ2-3; TRBD1 agrees at 9 bases. CDR1 is DFQATT and CDR2 is SNEGSKA in the germline V gene (reference sequence). V lost 2 bases to trimming and J lost 2 bases; unmatched junction nucleotides: 8. The CDR3 consists of 16 residues. Here the CDR3 DNA reads TGCAGTGCTAGACATCGGACAGGGGCACTCACAGATACGCAGTATTTT. Protein: CSARHRTGALTDTQYF.